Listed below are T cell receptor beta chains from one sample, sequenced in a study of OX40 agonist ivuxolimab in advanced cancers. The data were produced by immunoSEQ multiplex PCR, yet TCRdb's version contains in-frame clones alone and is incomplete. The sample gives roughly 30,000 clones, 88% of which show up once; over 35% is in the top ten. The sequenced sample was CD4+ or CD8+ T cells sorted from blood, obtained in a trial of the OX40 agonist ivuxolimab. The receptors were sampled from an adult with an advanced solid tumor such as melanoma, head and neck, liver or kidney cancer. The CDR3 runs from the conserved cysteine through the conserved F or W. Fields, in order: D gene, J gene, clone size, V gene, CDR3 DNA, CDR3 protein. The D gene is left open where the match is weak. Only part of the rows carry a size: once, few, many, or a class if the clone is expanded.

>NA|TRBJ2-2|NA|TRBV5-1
TGCGCCAGCAGCCCGGGACTTGGGGAGCTGTTTTTT
CASSPGLGELFF
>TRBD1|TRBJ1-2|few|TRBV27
TGTGCCAGCAGTTCCTGGACAGGGGACTATGGCTACACCTTC
CASSSWTGDYGYTF
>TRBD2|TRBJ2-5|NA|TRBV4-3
TGCGCCAGCAGCCAAGATTGGTACGGGAGGAGGGAAGAGACCCAGTACTTC
CASSQDWYGRREETQYF
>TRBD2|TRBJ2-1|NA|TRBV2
TGTGCCAGCAGTGAAAGGTGGGCGGGAGGGGAGAATGAGCAGTTCTTC
CASSERWAGGENEQFF
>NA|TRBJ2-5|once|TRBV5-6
TGTGCCAGCAGCTTGGTGACAGAAGGGACCCAGTACTTC
CASSLVTEGTQYF
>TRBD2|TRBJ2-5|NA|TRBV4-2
TGTGCCAGCAGCCAAGCCTTGGGGGAGGGCCCCCAAGAGACCCAGTACTTC
CASSQALGEGPQETQYF
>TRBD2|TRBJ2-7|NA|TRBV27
TGTGCCAGCAGTTTATCGACTCGACTAGCGGGAGCGTACGAGCAGTACTTC
CASSLSTRLAGAYEQYF
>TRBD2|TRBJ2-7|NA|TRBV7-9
TGTGCCAGCAGCTTAGCAGTAGGACTAGCGGGAGGTACCTACGAGCAGTACTTC
CASSLAVGLAGGTYEQYF
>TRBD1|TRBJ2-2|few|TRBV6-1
TGTGCCAGCAGTGAACAGGGGGACACCGGGGAGCTGTTTTTT
CASSEQGDTGELFF
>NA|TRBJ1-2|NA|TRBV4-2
TGTGCCAGCAGTTTATCGAGAGGGCTCCTCAATGGCTACACCTTC
CASSLSRGLLNGYTF
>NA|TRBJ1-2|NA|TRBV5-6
TGTGCCAGCAGCTTGGTCCAGGGGCTATTTTCGGAGGCCACCTTC
CASSLVQGLFSEATF
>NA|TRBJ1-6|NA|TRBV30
TGTGCCTGGAGTGGGATCGGGAATTCACCCCTCCACTTT
CAWSGIGNSPLHF
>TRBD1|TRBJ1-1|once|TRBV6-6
TGTGCCAGCAGCCATACAGGGGACACTGAAGCTTTCTTT
CASSHTGDTEAFF
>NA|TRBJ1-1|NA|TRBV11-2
TGTGCCAGCAGCTTAAAGATGGGGGGCGACTTGGCGGACACTGAAGCTTTCTTT
CASSLKMGGDLADTEAFF
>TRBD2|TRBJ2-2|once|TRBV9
TGTGCCAGCAGCGCCGCCCCGCTAGCGGGAAAGGAGCTGTTTTTT
CASSAAPLAGKELFF
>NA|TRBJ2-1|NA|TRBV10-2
TGCGCCAGCAGGGCGGGTCCGGTAAGTGAGCAGTTCTTC
CASRAGPVSEQFF
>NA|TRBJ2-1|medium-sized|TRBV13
TGTGCCAGCAGCGACGAGGGGGAGAGCTCCTACAATGAGCAGTTCTTC
CASSDEGESSYNEQFF
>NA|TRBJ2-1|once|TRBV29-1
TGCAGCGTTGTACTAGACCTAACCCGCTCCTACAATGAGCAGTTCTTC
CSVVLDLTRSYNEQFF
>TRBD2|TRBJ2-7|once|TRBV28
TGTGCCAGCAGTTCCTGGCTAGCGGGTCTTTACGAGCAGTACTTC
CASSSWLAGLYEQYF
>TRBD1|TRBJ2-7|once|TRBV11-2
TGTGCCAGCAGCTCTAGACAGGGGGGGAGATACGAGCAGTACTTC
CASSSRQGGRYEQYF
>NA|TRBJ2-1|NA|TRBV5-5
TGTGCCAGCAGCTCGGACATGGGATACAATGAGCAGTTCTTC
CASSSDMGYNEQFF
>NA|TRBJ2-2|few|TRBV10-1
TGCGCCAGCAGTGACAGGGACACCGGGGAGCTGTTTTTT
CASSDRDTGELFF
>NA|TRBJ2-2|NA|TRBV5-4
TGTGCCAGCAGCGTACTAGGGGTAGCCGGGGAGCTGTTTTTT
CASSVLGVAGELFF
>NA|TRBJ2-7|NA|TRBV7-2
TGTGCCAGCAGCTTCACGGGAGCCTACGAGCAGTACTTC
CASSFTGAYEQYF
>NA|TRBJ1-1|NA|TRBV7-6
TGTGCCAGCAGCTTAGCTGGGGCGGGCACTGAAGCTTTCTTT
CASSLAGAGTEAFF
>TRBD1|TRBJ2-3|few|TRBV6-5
TGTGCCAGCAGTTCCGGGACAGGGGGCACAGATACGCAGTATTTT
CASSSGTGGTDTQYF
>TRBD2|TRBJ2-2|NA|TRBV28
TGTGCCAGCAGGACTAGCGGAAACACCGGGGAGCTGTTTTTT
CASRTSGNTGELFF
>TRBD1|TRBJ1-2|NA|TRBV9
TGTGCCAGCAGCGTAAACTTACAGGGGTCCTATGGCTACACCTTC
CASSVNLQGSYGYTF
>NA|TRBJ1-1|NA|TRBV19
TGTGCCAGTAATATCGGACTGAACACTGAAGCTTTCTTT
CASNIGLNTEAFF
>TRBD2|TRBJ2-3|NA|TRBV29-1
TGCAGCGTTGACGGACTAGCTCGCACAGATACGCAGTATTTT
CSVDGLARTDTQYF
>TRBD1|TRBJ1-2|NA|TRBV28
TGTGCCAGCAGTCCCCTCATCGTCGAACAGGGGGCCCATGGCTACACCTTC
CASSPLIVEQGAHGYTF
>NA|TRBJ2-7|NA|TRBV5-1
TGCGCCAGCAGCTTGGGGGCGGGACAGACTTACTACGAGCAGTACTTC
CASSLGAGQTYYEQYF
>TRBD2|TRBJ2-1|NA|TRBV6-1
TGTGCCAGCAGTTATAGCGGGAACAATGAGCAGTTCTTC
CASSYSGNNEQFF
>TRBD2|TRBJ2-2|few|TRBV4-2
TGTGCCAGCAGCCCACTAGCGGGAGGTGAGACCGGGGAGCTGTTTTTT
CASSPLAGGETGELFF
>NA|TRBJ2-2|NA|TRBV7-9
TGTGCCAGCAGCTTAAGGAGGAACACCGGGGAGCTGTTTTTT
CASSLRRNTGELFF
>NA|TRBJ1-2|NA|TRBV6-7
TGTGCCCCGGGAGCTTTAAATGGCTACACCTTC
CAPGALNGYTF
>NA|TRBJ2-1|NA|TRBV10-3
TGTGCCATCAGTGAGTCAAACAACCCCGAGCAGTTCTTC
CAISESNNPEQFF
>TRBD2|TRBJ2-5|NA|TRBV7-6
TGTGCCAGCAGCTTAGAGATAGCGGGAGGATCCCAAGAGACCCAGTACTTC
CASSLEIAGGSQETQYF
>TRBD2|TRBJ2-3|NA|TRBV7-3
TGTGCCAGCAACCAATGGGGGGGAACCACAGATACGCAGTATTTT
CASNQWGGTTDTQYF
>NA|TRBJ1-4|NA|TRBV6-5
TGTGCCAGCAGTTACGGGTTATTCGAAAAACTGTTTTTT
CASSYGLFEKLFF
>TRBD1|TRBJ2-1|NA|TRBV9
TGTGCCAGCAGCTTCACCCGTACAGGGGGCAACGAGAATGAGCAGTTCTTC
CASSFTRTGGNENEQFF
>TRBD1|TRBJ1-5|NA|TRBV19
TGTGCCAGTAGTATAGTGGGGGGACAGGGGAATCAGCCCCAGCATTTT
CASSIVGGQGNQPQHF
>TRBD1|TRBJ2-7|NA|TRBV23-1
TGCGCCAGTCCAGGGGGAAAGTACTTC
CASPGGKYF
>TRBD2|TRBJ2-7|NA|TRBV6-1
TGTGCCAGCAGTGAACTCGGCGGGAGGGACTACGAGCAGTACTTC
CASSELGGRDYEQYF
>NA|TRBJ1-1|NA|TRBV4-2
TGTGCCAGCAGCCAGGGTGGGGGGCACACTGAAGCTTTCTTT
CASSQGGGHTEAFF
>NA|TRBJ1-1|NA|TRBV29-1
TGCAGCGCTCGCGTCTTGCGGGGGGCAGTCACTGAAGCTTTCTTT
CSARVLRGAVTEAFF
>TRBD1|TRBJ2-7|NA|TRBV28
TGTGCCAGCAGTCTTACCGGGACAGGGAACGAGCAGTACTTC
CASSLTGTGNEQYF
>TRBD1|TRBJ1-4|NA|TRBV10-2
TGCGCCAGCAGAGGGGGCCCTAATGAAAAACTGTTTTTT
CASRGGPNEKLFF
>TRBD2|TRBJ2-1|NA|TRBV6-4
TGTGCCAGCAGTGATAGCGGGAATAATGAGCAGTTCTTC
CASSDSGNNEQFF
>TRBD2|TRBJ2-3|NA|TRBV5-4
TGTGCCAGCAGCTTAAACCTTGCGGGAGCAGATACGCAGTATTTT
CASSLNLAGADTQYF